This T cell receptor beta chain was documented in a study of CD8 T cells in ankylosing spondylitis. General study points: Previously reported in reactive arthritis synovial fluid and blood were some of the motif variants. Disease-linked clones, CD8+, were relatively rare in peripheral blood. Ankylosing spondylitis blood appeared to carry a characteristic TCR beta motif of several highly homologous variants.

After removal of 3 bases from V and 8 bases from J, the junction contained 8 bases not matched to a gene. The CDR3 extends over 15 amino acids. CDR1 is SGHTA and CDR2 is FQGNSA in the germline V gene. To note about this clonotype: What it recognizes is unknown.

Libraries for TCR beta were made by quantitative 5'-RACE with molecular barcodes. TCRdb re-analysed the 5' RACE reads in MiXCR, keeping a single row per CDR3 protein. Here the sample spans about 460,000 distinct CDR3 sequences, roughly 5% being singletons. Sequencing was done on a sample of blood, either unsorted or a sorted T cell fraction (not recorded which). The chain carries TRBV7-2 and TRBJ2-1; 9 positions match TRBD2. This clonotype was obtained from a male donor with ankylosing spondylitis. CDR3 nucleotides: TGTGCCAGCAGCTTTAGCGGGAGTGGGGGCTATGAGCAGTTCTTC. This sequence encodes CASSFSGSGGYEQFF.